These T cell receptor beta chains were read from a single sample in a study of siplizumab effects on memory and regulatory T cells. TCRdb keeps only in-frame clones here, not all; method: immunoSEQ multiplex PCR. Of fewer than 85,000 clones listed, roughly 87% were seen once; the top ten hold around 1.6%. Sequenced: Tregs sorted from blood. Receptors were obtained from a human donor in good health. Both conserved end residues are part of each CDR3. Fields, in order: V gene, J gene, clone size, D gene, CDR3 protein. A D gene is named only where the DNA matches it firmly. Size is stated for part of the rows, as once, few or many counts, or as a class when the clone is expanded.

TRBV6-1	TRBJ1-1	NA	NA	CASSEFVGQSEAFF
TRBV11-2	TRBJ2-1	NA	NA	CASSPGPLYNEQFF
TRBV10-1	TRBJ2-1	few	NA	CASSEWFDNEQFF
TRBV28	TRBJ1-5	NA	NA	CASSTVGNQPQHF
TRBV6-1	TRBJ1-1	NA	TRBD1	CASRTGRVTEAFF
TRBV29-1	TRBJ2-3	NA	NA	CSERFPSTDTQYF
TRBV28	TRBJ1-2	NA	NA	CASSPLAGAYGYTF
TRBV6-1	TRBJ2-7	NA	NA	CASSRGLTYEQYF
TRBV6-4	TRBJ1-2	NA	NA	CASTRGKNTF
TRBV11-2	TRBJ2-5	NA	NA	CASSPYYGVKTQYF
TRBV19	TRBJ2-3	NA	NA	CASRAGQATDTQYF
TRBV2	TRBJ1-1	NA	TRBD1	CASRDRQGGFRTEAFF
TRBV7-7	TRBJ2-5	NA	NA	CASSLDSRETQYF
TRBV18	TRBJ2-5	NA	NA	CASSPQTQETQYF
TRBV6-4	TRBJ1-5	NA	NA	CASSDGGTEPQHF
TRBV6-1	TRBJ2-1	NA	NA	CASRRGYEQFF
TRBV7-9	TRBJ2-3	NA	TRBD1	CASSLGIQGGTDTQYF
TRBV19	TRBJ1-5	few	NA	CASNLIAVGSAQHF
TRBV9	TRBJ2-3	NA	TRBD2	CASSVGGGRTDTQYF
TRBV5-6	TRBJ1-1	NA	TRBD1	CASSKPGTGAKAFF
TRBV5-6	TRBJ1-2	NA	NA	CASSGDYGYTF
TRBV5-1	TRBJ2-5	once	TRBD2	CASSLYTSDQETQYF
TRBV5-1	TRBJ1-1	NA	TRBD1	CASSTTGGNTEAFF
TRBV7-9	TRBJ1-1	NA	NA	CASSWTENTEAFF
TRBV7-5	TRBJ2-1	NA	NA	CVRSPLAGAHYNEQFF
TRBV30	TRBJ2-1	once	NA	CAWSVSEWWDLHRFF
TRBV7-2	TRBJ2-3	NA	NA	CASRLTAVTDTQYF
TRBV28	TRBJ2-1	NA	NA	CASSFDKGSYNEQFF
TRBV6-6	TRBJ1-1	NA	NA	CATLGGNTEAFF
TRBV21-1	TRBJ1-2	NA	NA	CASSKTRDRGRLTNYGYTF
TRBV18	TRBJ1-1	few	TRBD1	CATSDRVNTEAFF
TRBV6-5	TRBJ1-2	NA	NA	CATQGVIGGYTF
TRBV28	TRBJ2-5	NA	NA	CASSLLGGSETQYF
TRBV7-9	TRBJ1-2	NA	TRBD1	CASSPEVRGPSMRWGYTF
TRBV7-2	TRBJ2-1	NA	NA	CASTSPGGYEQFF
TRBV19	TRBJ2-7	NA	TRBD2	CASTIGTSVSEQYF
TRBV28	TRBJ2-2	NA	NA	CASSSYTGELFF
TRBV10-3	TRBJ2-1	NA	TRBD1	CAISGEQGSYNEQFF
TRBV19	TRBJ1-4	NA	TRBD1	CASTRFSGTAPEKGLVKLFF
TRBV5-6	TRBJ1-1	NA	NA	CASSVDPVTYEAFF